Presented here are 27 T cell receptor beta chains from one specimen sequenced in a study of T cells in Graves' hyperthyroidism and ophthalmopathy. Amplification targeted TCR beta CDR3 regions from RNA transcripts. The primer set for the first-round RT-PCR of the TCR CDR3 was HTBI. TCRdb fed the multiplex PCR reads into MiXCR, producing one record per CDR3 protein. Among about 130,000 distinct CDR3 sequences listed, over 20% were seen once. The sequenced sample was blood. The source of these receptors is a woman aged 45-59 years with Graves' hyperthyroidism that later progressed to Graves' ophthalmopathy.

This clonotype was observed at least ten times. The rearrangement links TRBV13 to TRBJ1-1; a weak D match, TRBD1 (6 bases). Per the germline V gene, CDR1 is PRHDT and CDR2 is FYEKMQ (reference sequence). The CDR3 extends over 15 amino acids. The V gene lost 5 bases and the J gene lost 1 base, with 14 bases spanning the gap. CDR3 nucleotides: TGTGCCAGCAGCCCGAGAGGGGGGGGGAACACTGAAGCTTTCTTT. Translated, it gives CASSPRGGGNTEAFF.

There are many counts of this clonotype. J is TRBJ2-3 and V is TRBV20-1; tentatively, D is TRBD1 (6 bases). The CDR3 consists of 15 residues. V lost 6 bases and J 3 bases, leaving 19 bases between the germline ends. Germline lookup yields CDR1 DFQATT and CDR2 SNEGSKA (reference sequence). In DNA form, the CDR3 reads TGCAGTGCGGAGGCCTGGACAGAATCTACAGATACGCAGTATTTT. This codes for CSAEAWTESTDTQYF.

This clonotype came up a few times. The CDR3 DNA reads TGTGCCAGCAGCCAAGCGGCAGCGTGGGAAGATACGCAGTATTTT. This encodes CASSQAAAWEDTQYF. V gene TRBV4-2 combines with J gene TRBJ2-3; no definite D call. The CDR3 is 15 residues long. V was pared by 1 base and J by 5 bases, with 13 bases between. In germline, CDR1 is LGHNA, CDR2 YNFKEQ.

This chain uses TRBV5-1 with TRBJ2-5; no clear D gene. V was pared by 2 bases and J by 3 bases, with 11 bases between. The germline gives CDR1 SGHRS, CDR2 YFSETQ. CDR3 length: 14 amino acids. CDR3 region: CASSLIQPKETQYF. CDR3 in DNA: TGCGCCAGCAGCTTAATCCAGCCCAAAGAGACCCAGTACTTC.

This clonotype was detected ten times or more. The chain is built from TRBV2 and TRBJ1-1; D possibly corresponds to TRBD1 (6 bases). V lost 7 bases, J lost 7 bases, and 10 bases lay in between. This CDR3 region has 11 residues. Germline values: CDR1 SNHLY, CDR2 FYNNEI. CDR3 nucleotides: TGTGCCAGCACCCAGGACAGTGAAGCTTTCTTT. Protein sequence: CASTQDSEAFF. The full variable domain, completed using reference TRBV2 and TRBJ1-1, is EPEVTQTPSHQVTQMGQEVILRCVPISNHLYFYWYRQILGQKVEFLVSFYNNEISEKSEIFDDQFSVERPDGSNFTLKIRSTKLEDSAMYFCASTQDSEAFFGQGTRLTVV.

This clonotype was seen ten or more times. The chain has TRBV5-1 and TRBJ1-2; D not certain. The CDR3 is made up of 13 amino acids. CDR1 and CDR2 from the germline V gene are SGHRS and YFSETQ. V lost 2 bases and J 8 bases, leaving 13 bases between the germline ends. The CDR3 loop is CASSLGEGVGYTF. The CDR3 DNA follows: TGCGCCAGCAGCTTAGGCGAAGGTGTAGGCTACACCTTC. Using reference TRBV5-1 and TRBJ1-2 for the parts outside the CDR3, the full variable domain is KAGVTQTPRYLIKTRGQQVTLSCSPISGHRSVSWYQQTPGQGLQFLFEYFSETQRNKGNFPGRFSGRQFSNSRSEMNVSTLELGDSALYLCASSLGEGVGYTFGSGTRLTVV.

This chain uses TRBV27 with TRBJ2-3; 13 bases match TRBD2. CDR3 length equals 18 residues. The germline gives CDR1 MNHEY, CDR2 SMNVEV (reference sequence). The ends lost 5 bases at V and 0 bases at J; junction bases unmatched: 8. The CDR3, as DNA: TGTGCCAGCAGTCCAAGGACTAGCGGGAGCAAAAGCACAGATACGCAGTATTTT. This encodes CASSPRTSGSKSTDTQYF.

This chain connects TRBV15 to TRBJ1-2, with TRBD1 matching over 7 bases. The germline V gene has CDR1 LNHNV and CDR2 YYDKDF (reference sequence). The CDR3 has 16 residues. Unmatched junction bases numbered 16, after V lost 5 bases and J lost 7 bases. CDR3 sequence (DNA): TGTGCCACCAGCGACGATCCGGGGACAGTTTGGACTGGCTACACCTTC. Amino acids: CATSDDPGTVWTGYTF. Variable domain in full (rest from reference TRBV15 and TRBJ1-2): DAMVIQNPRYQVTQFGKPVTLSCSQTLNHNVMYWYQQKSSQAPKLLFHYYDKDFNNEADTPDNFQSRRPNTSFCFLDIRSPGLGDTAMYLCATSDDPGTVWTGYTFGSGTRLTVV.

The CDR3 DNA reads TGTGCCAGCAGTGGCGGGACGGACACTGAAGCTTTCTTT. Translation gives CASSGGTDTEAFF. The V call is TRBV2, the J call TRBJ1-1, with D tentatively TRBD1 (5 bases). The V end lost 4 bases, the J end lost 3 bases, and 9 bases lay between the germline ends. The V gene's germline CDR1 is SNHLY and CDR2 FYNNEI. CDR3 length equals 13 residues.

The chain employs TRBV7-9 and TRBJ2-7; 14 bases fit TRBD2. This CDR3 comprises 21 residues. Germline assignment: CDR1 SEHNR and CDR2 FQNEAQ (reference sequence). V trimming: 5 bases; J trimming: 0 bases; junction bases outside the gene matches: 18. The CDR3 bases are TGTGCCAGCAGCCCTTCCCCCCGGGGACTAGCGGGAGCGGGGGGCTCCTACGAGCAGTACTTC. It is translated as CASSPSPRGLAGAGGSYEQYF.

This sequence joins TRBV12-5 and TRBJ1-2; TRBD1 matches at 10 bases. CDR1 LGHNT and CDR2 FRNRAP come from the germline V gene. Trimming cost V 1 base and J 8 bases; bases outside gene matches: 4. The CDR3 spans 14 residues. The CDR3 region is CASGLETGQGGYTF. CDR3 nucleotide sequence: TGTGCTAGTGGTTTGGAAACGGGACAGGGGGGCTACACCTTC.

The chain combines TRBV11-2 with TRBJ2-1; 8 bases match TRBD2. J was trimmed by 5 bases and V by 5 bases; bases with no gene match: 20. Germline V gene lookup returns CDR1 SGHAT and CDR2 FQNNGV. This CDR3 has 19 amino acids. CDR3 coding DNA: TGTGCCAGCAGCCCAGGCAGCGGGGGAGTCGAAGTCCCCCACAATGAGCAGTTCTTC. The encoded protein is CASSPGSGGVEVPHNEQFF. The complete variable domain, with remaining parts taken from reference TRBV11-2 and TRBJ2-1, reads EAGVAQSPRYKIIEKRQSVAFWCNPISGHATLYWYQQILGQGPKLLIQFQNNGVVDDSQLPKDRFSAERLKGVDSTLKIQPAKLEDSAVYLCASSPGSGGVEVPHNEQFFGPGTRLTVL.

This clonotype was found a few times. The chain joins TRBV5-8 to TRBJ2-2, with no clear D. This CDR3 is built from 17 residues. Trimming cost V 4 bases and J 0 bases, with 16 bases left between them. Germline V CDR1 and CDR2: SGHTS, YDEGEE. This CDR3 is CASSPEISRTNTGELFF. CDR3 DNA: TGTGCCAGCAGCCCCGAGATTAGCAGGACGAACACCGGGGAGCTGTTTTTT.

This clonotype was picked up many times. This chain joins TRBV3-1 and TRBJ1-2, with a weak D call TRBD1 (5 bases). This CDR3 comprises 14 residues. Germline CDR1 LGHDT, CDR2 YNNKEL (reference sequence). Trimming stripped 0 bases from V and 2 bases from J, with 7 bases between. The CDR3 DNA reads as TGTGCCAGCAGCCAAGACTGGGGGAACTATGGCTACACCTTC. Its protein product is CASSQDWGNYGYTF.

CDR3 sequence: CASSPTGGNGYTF. CDR3 DNA: TGTGCCAGCAGCCCGACAGGGGGGAATGGCTACACCTTC. V gene TRBV28 combines with J gene TRBJ1-2, with 9 bases fitting TRBD1. CDR1 MDHEN and CDR2 SYDVKM come from the germline V gene. The junction had 5 bases not matched to a gene; V was cut back by 6 bases and J by 6 bases. The CDR3 is made up of 13 amino acids.

There are a few counts of this clonotype. The chain joins TRBV20-1 to TRBJ2-7, with D perhaps TRBD1 or TRBD2 (5 bases each). CDR3 length: 14 amino acids. Germline lookup yields CDR1 DFQATT and CDR2 SNEGSKA (reference sequence). V lost 4 bases and J 3 bases, leaving 16 bases between the germline ends. For the CDR3, the DNA is TGCAGTGCTAACCTCCCAGGGACCATCTACGAGCAGTACTTC. It translates to CSANLPGTIYEQYF.

This clonotype was counted ten times or more. CDR3 residues: CASSVGTGNIQYF. CDR3 coding DNA: TGTGCCAGCAGCGTAGGGACTGGAAACATTCAGTACTTC. The chain carries TRBV9 and TRBJ2-4; a possible D gene is TRBD2 (5 bases). This CDR3 comprises 13 residues. Germline-derived CDR1 and CDR2 are SGDLS and YYNGEE. V shed 0 bases and J shed 6 bases, with 7 bases lying between them.

The chain has TRBV7-2 and TRBJ2-3; D is undetermined. The germline CDR1 and CDR2 sequences are SGHTA and FQGNSA. This CDR3 comprises 12 residues. V was trimmed by 4 bases and J by 6 bases, leaving 8 bases between them. The CDR3 DNA reads as TGTGCCAGCAGCTCCCGTATCGATACGCAGTATTTT. Its translation: CASSSRIDTQYF.

The rearrangement joins TRBV18 to TRBJ2-7, with 7 positions matching TRBD1. Germline V gene data show CDR1 as KGHSH and CDR2 as LQKENI. Germline trimming cut 5 bases from V and 2 bases from J; bases unmatched to any gene: 6. This CDR3 comprises 14 residues. The CDR3 DNA is TGTGCCAGCTCAGTAGCAGGGGGTACCTACGAGCAGTACTTC. Protein: CASSVAGGTYEQYF.

This clonotype was detected ten times or more. The chain couples TRBV20-1 to TRBJ2-7; TRBD2 matches 12 bases. This CDR3 has 14 residues. The germline gives CDR1 DFQATT, CDR2 SNEGSKA (reference sequence). V dropped 1 base and J dropped 6; count of bases not matched to a gene: 4. The CDR3 region is CSARASGRATEQYF. The CDR3 bases are TGCAGTGCTAGAGCTAGCGGGAGGGCCACCGAGCAGTACTTC.

Ten or more counts support this clonotype. The chain joins TRBV7-8 to TRBJ2-7; 10 nucleotides align to TRBD1. The CDR3 length is 15 residues. With 5 bases clipped from V and 2 bases from J, the junction kept 6 bases outside the gene matches. CDR1 and CDR2 from the germline V gene are SGHVS and FQNEAQ. CDR3 DNA sequence: TGTGCCAGCAGCAAGGGACAGGGGTTAACCTACGAGCAGTACTTC. Protein product: CASSKGQGLTYEQYF. Supplemented by reference TRBV7-8 and TRBJ2-7, the full variable domain reads GAGVSQSPRYKVAKRGQDVALRCDPISGHVSLFWYQQALGQGPEFLTYFQNEAQLDKSGLPSDRFFAERPEGSVSTLKIQRTQQEDSAVYLCASSKGQGLTYEQYFGPGTRLTVT.

This clonotype was counted at least ten times. The chain joins TRBV27 to TRBJ2-1; 7 nucleotides line up with TRBD1. The germline V gene has CDR1 MNHEY and CDR2 SMNVEV (reference sequence). V lost 5 bases to trimming and J lost 8 bases; unmatched junction nucleotides: 6. There are 13 residues in the CDR3. This CDR3 reads CASSQNRGHEQFF. CDR3 sequence (DNA): TGTGCCAGCAGTCAGAACAGGGGCCATGAGCAGTTCTTC.

This clonotype was found many times. This chain uses TRBV5-1 with TRBJ2-1; the match to TRBD2 covers 13 bases. The CDR3 runs to 16 residues. The V gene end was trimmed by 4 bases and the J gene end by 9 bases; junction bases not matched to a gene: 10. In germline, CDR1 is SGHRS, CDR2 YFSETQ. CDR3 region: CASSPSGLAGDIEQFF. CDR3 bases: TGCGCCAGCAGCCCTTCTGGACTAGCGGGAGACATTGAGCAGTTCTTC.

The sample holds a few counts of this clonotype. J is TRBJ2-1 and V is TRBV16, with D perhaps given as TRBD1 or TRBD2 (5 bases each). The CDR3 extends over 15 amino acids. Germline CDR1 is KGHSY and CDR2 is FQNENV. V was pared by 4 bases and J by 8 bases, with 18 bases between. In DNA form, the CDR3 reads TGTGCCAGCAGCCGACCTGGGACCCCAGCTCATGAGCAGTTCTTC. Translated, it gives CASSRPGTPAHEQFF.

In its sample, this clonotype was seen a few times. The chain joins TRBV12-3 or TRBV12-4 to TRBJ2-7; perhaps TRBD2 as D (5 bases). This CDR3 has 14 amino acids. With 1 base removed from V and 6 bases from J, the gap between germline ends came to 13 bases. This CDR3 is CASSLELSGSEQYF. In nucleotides, the CDR3 is TGTGCCAGCAGTTTAGAGTTGTCGGGGTCCGAGCAGTACTTC.

This clonotype was seen a handful of times. The rearrangement uses TRBV30 and TRBJ2-1, with 12 nucleotides matching TRBD2. CDR3 length: 14 amino acids. V gave up 0 bases and J gave up 15 bases; unmatched junction bases: 9. Germline V gene sequence: CDR1 GTSNPN, CDR2 SVGIG (reference sequence). The CDR3 DNA reads TGTGCCTGGAGTGTACTGACTAGCGGGAGTCCTCGGTTCTTC. Amino acid sequence: CAWSVLTSGSPRFF.

Only a few counts were recorded for this clonotype. The chain has TRBV3-1 and TRBJ1-2; D is ambiguous. This CDR3 has 14 amino acids. The germline gives CDR1 LGHDT, CDR2 YNNKEL (reference sequence). The V end lost 7 bases, the J end lost 1 base, and 13 bases lay between the germline ends. The CDR3 sequence is CASTSRRDNYGYTF. CDR3 bases: TGTGCCAGCACCTCAAGGCGAGATAACTATGGCTACACCTTC.